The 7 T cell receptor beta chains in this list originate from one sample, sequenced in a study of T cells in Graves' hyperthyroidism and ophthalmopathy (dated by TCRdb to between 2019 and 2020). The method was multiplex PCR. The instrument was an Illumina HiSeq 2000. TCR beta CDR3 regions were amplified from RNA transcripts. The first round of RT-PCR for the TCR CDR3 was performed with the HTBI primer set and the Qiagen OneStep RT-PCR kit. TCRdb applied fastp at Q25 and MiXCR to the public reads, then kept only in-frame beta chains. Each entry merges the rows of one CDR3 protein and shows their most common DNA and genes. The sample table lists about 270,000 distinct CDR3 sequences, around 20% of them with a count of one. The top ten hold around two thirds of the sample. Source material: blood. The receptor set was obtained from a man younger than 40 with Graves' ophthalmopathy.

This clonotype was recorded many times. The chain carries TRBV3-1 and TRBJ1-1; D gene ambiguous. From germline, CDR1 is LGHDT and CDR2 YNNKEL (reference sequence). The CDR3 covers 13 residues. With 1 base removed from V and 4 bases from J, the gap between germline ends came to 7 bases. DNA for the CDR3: TGTGCCAGCAGCCAAGGCGGCGTCACTGAAGCTTTCTTT. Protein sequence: CASSQGGVTEAFF.

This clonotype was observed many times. The chain's CDR3 is CASRTGRATEAFF. DNA for the CDR3: TGTGCCAGCAGAACAGGGAGAGCGACTGAAGCTTTCTTT. The chain combines TRBV6-1 with TRBJ1-1, with a tentative D call TRBD1 (6 bases). The ends were cut back, 6 bases at V and 5 bases at J, with 13 bases in the middle. The CDR3 is 13 residues long. Germline V gene lookup returns CDR1 MNHNS and CDR2 SASEGT.

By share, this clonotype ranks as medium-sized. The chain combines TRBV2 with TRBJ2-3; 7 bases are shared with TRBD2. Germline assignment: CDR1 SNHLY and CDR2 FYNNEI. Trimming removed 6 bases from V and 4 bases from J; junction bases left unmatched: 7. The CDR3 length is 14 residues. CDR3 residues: CASREGGRPDTQYF. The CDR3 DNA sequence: TGTGCCAGCAGGGAGGGAGGGCGCCCAGATACGCAGTATTTT.

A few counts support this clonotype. The CDR3 DNA is TGTGCCAGCAGCGCTAATCCCCTGTCCGAGCAGTACTTC. The encoded protein is CASSANPLSEQYF. This sequence joins TRBV7-6 and TRBJ2-7; D not resolved. The CDR3 spans 13 residues. V dropped 5 bases and J dropped 6 bases, with 14 bases sitting between them. The germline CDR1 and CDR2 sequences are SGHVS and FNYEAQ.

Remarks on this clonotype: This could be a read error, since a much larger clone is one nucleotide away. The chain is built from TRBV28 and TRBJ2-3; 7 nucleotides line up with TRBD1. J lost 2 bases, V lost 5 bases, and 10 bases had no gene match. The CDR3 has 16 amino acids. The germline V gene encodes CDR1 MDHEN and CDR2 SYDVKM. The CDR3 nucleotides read TGTGCCAGCAGTGAGACAGGGATATTTACCACAGATACGCAGTATTTT. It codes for CASSETGIFTTDTQYF.

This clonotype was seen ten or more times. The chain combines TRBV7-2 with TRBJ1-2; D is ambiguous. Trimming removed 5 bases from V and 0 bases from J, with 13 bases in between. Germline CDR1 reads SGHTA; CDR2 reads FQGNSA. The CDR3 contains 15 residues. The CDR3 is CASSRFTEPNYGYTF. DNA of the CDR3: TGTGCCAGCAGCCGTTTTACGGAACCTAACTATGGCTACACCTTC.

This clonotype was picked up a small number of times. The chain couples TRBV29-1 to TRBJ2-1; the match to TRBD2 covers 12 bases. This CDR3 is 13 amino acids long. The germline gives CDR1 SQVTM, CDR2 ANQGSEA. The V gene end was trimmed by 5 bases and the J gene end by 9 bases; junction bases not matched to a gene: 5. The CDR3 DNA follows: TGCAGCGTTCCTAGCGGGAGGGCCGGTGAGCAGTTCTTC. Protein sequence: CSVPSGRAGEQFF.